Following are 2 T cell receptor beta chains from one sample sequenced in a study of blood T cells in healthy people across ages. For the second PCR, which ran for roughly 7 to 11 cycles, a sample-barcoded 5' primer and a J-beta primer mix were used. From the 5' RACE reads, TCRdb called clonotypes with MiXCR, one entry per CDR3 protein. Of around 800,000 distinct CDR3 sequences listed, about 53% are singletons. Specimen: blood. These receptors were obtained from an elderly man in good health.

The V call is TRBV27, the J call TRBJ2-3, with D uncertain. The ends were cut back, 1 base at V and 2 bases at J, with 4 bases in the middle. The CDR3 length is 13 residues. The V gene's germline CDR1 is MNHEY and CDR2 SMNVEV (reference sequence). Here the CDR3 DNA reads TGTGCCAGCAGTTTATATGCCACAGATACGCAGTATTTT. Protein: CASSLYATDTQYF.

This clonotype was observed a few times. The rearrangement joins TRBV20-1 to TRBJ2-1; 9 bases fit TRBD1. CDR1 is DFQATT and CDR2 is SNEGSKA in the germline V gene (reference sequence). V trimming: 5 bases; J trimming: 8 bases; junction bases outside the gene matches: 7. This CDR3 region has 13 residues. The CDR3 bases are TGCAGTGCTGACAGACAGGGGGTCGATGAGCAGTTCTTC. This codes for CSADRQGVDEQFF.